This TCR beta chain was profiled in a study of neurological immune-mediated disorders. Many counts were recorded for this clonotype. Each CDR3 protein is one row after TCRdb ran MiXCR on the 5' RACE reads. Of approximately 40,000 distinct CDR3 sequences listed, more than 12% are singletons. The sequencing sample was made of CD4+ T cells from blood. This sequence was found in a woman aged 60-75 years with HTLV-1-associated myelopathy (HAM/TSP).

CDR3 sequence reads: CASSLMVTSPSYEQYF. Here the CDR3 DNA reads TGTGCCAGCAGCTTAATGGTGACAAGTCCCTCCTACGAGCAGTACTTC. This chain connects TRBV11-2 to TRBJ2-7; the D is unclear. The germline V and J ends were trimmed by 2 bases and 0 bases, with 14 bases remaining between them. Looked up from germline, CDR1 is SGHAT and CDR2 is FQNNGV. CDR3 length: 16 residues.